This entry describes one TCR beta chain. The antigen it binds to is not known. Per-base qualities were not stored, and no clone one base away is much larger. This record belongs to a study of blood T cell repertoires in COVID-19 (dated by TCRdb to about 2020). For context, the study as a whole: The collaborator samples originated in the United States, Italy and Spain and spanned the acute and convalescent phases of COVID-19. The material from the prospective study consisted of cDNA or gDNA derived from T cells, B-cell-depleted T cells, or PBMCs. The dataset comprised deeply sampled blood TCRbeta repertoires from subjects exposed to, actively infected with, or recovered from COVID-19. The repertoires were released in a freely available public database intended as a resource for research on the immune response to SARS-CoV-2. Samples came from the ongoing ImmuneRACE study (first 160 participants) plus 1,254 subjects from 6 global collaborators. The sample metadata nearly always contained a de-identified subject ID, COVID-19 status, age in years and sex. Where available, HLA class I and class II types were taken from metadata supplied by the sample provider and were not determined by assay-based typing. Results the study describes overall, beyond this receptor: How much clinical and demographic metadata was included differed by source and by participant, and the metadata was provided uncurated.

In the prospective study, participants were about 18 to 100 years old, resided in 25 or so geographic areas of the United States, and were enrolled through a virtual design. In the prospective study, participants were assigned to cohorts based on the clinical history participants reported in a screening survey and a study questionnaire. In the prospective study, mobile phlebotomists collected whole blood, serum and a nasopharyngeal or oropharyngeal swab from each participant. Participants in the prospective study had the option to provide additional blood draws and questionnaires over a roughly 2-month period. Before DNA extraction, blood samples from the prospective study were shipped at room temperature or frozen. Measured from the cysteine to the phenylalanine, the CDR3 is 14 residues long. The retained sequence is limited to the CDR3, 42 bases, with the frame set at the first base. From the germline V gene, CDR1 is SGHRS and CDR2 is YFSETQ. V sheds 5 bases and J sheds 0 bases, leaving 10 bases between their ends.

The immunoSEQ Assay, a bias-controlled multiplex PCR, was used to amplify TCRbeta CDR3 regions from genomic DNA. In the source study's methods: The number of nucleated cells in each sample was estimated from the amplification of reference gene primers within the assay. To quantify the absolute abundance of each unique TCRbeta CDR3 rearrangement, sequence reads were collapsed and filtered. Productive Simpson clonality was computed per sample as the square root of Simpson's diversity index over productive rearrangements. TCRdb limited this immuneACCESS table to in-frame rearrangements with V and J called. A share of clones is missing; checked studies link under half to unresolved V genes, and the rest is unexplained. Clonal size and the V and J genes are those of that table, whereas D and trimming came from the DNA. This sample has 200,000 to 250,000 clones in its table, and about 90% of those were observed once. 14% to 15% of the sample comes from the top ten.

This clonotype was obtained from a woman aged 45-65 years with acute COVID-19. Sequenced material: PBMCs or T cells enriched from blood (not recorded which). This receptor chain uses TRBV5-1 and TRBJ2-3; no D gene is confidently identified. The sequenced DNA: TGCGCCAGCAGACCGGTCTCTAGCACAGATACGCAGTATTTT. It encodes CASRPVSSTDTQYF.